This T cell receptor (beta chain) was identified in a study of PD-1 blockade in classical Hodgkin lymphoma. Every patient had relapsed following autologous stem cell transplantation, and cohorts differed in brentuximab vedotin exposure. Sequenced by immunoSEQ multiplex PCR; TCRdb stores in-frame clones only, minus some. The table lists more than 90,000 clones, roughly 90% of them singletons. Germline values: CDR1 SGHTS, CDR2 YDEGEE. Trimming removed 1 base at V and 0 bases at J, with 8 bases between. The CDR3 contains 15 residues. The sequence was collected from a human donor with classical Hodgkin lymphoma. Sequencing used peripheral blood mononuclear cells (PBMCs), obtained before the second cycle of nivolumab. This chain links TRBV5-8 with TRBJ1-3, with D maybe TRBD1 (6 bases). The CDR3 DNA reads as TGTGCCAGCAGCTTGTCGACAGGCTCTGGAAACACCATATATTTT. Its translation is CASSLSTGSGNTIYF.